The 2 T cell receptor beta chains in this list originate from one sample, sequenced in a study of OX40 agonist ivuxolimab in advanced cancers. Libraries were prepared by immunoSEQ multiplex PCR; TCRdb keeps only in-frame clonotypes and omits some of them. The sample records tens of thousands of clones, approximately 80% being singletons. The input for sequencing was CD4+ or CD8+ T cells sorted from blood, taken in a trial of the OX40 agonist ivuxolimab. The origin of the receptors is an adult with an advanced solid tumor such as melanoma, head and neck, liver or kidney cancer.

The chain has TRBV4-1 and TRBJ1-2; 8 bases fit TRBD1. The CDR3 covers 15 residues. V was pared by 1 base and J by 5 bases, with 6 bases of the junction left unmatched. CDR1 MGHRA and CDR2 YSYEKL come from the germline V gene. CDR3 region: CASSQGTGQNYGYTF. The CDR3 nucleotides read TGCGCCAGCAGCCAAGGGACAGGGCAAAATTATGGCTACACCTTC.

The chain couples TRBV11-3 to TRBJ2-1; TRBD1 agrees at 9 bases. Germline CDR1 reads SGHNT; CDR2 reads YENEEA. CDR3 length equals 15 residues. Germline trimming cut 4 bases from V and 8 bases from J; bases unmatched to any gene: 9. The CDR3 DNA reads as TGTGCCAGCAGCTCTCGGACAGGGGATATCGATGAGCAGTTCTTC. Translated, it gives CASSSRTGDIDEQFF. The full variable domain, rest sourced from reference TRBV11-3 and TRBJ2-1, is EAGVVQSPRYKIIEKKQPVAFWCNPISGHNTLYWYLQNLGQGPELLIRYENEEAVDDSQLPKDRFSAERLKGVDSTLKIQPAELGDSAVYLCASSSRTGDIDEQFFGPGTRLTVL.